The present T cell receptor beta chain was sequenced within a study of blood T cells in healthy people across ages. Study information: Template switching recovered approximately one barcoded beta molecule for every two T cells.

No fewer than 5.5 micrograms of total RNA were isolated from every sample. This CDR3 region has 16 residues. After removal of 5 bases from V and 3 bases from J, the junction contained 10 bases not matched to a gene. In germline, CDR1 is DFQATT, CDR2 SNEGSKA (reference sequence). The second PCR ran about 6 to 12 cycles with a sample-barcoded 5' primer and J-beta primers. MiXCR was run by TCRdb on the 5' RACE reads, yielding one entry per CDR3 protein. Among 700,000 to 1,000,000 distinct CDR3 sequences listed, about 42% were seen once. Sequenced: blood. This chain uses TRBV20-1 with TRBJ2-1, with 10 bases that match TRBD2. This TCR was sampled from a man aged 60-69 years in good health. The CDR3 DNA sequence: TGCAGTGCTTCCCGGACTAGCGGAGGCCGCTACAATGAGCAGTTCTTC. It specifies CSASRTSGGRYNEQFF.